The sequence of this T cell receptor (beta chain) was determined in a study of T cells in Graves' hyperthyroidism and ophthalmopathy. This clonotype was seen more than once but under ten times. From RNA transcripts, TCR beta CDR3 regions were amplified. Using the HTBI primer set, a first-round RT-PCR was run on the TCR CDR3. One entry per CDR3 protein, called by TCRdb with MiXCR from the multiplex PCR reads. This table has 200,000 to 250,000 distinct CDR3 sequences, around 18% appearing once. The CDR3 is 14 amino acids. CDR1 is DFQATT, CDR2 SNEGSKA, per germline (reference sequence). The V gene lost 3 bases and the J gene lost 2 bases, with 10 bases spanning the gap.

This sequence joins TRBV20-1 and TRBJ2-2; D remains unclear. This TCR derives from a man in his forties or fifties with Graves' hyperthyroidism. Sequencing input: blood. DNA of the CDR3: TGCAGTGCTAGTATCCGGGTAAACACCGGGGAGCTGTTTTTT. Residues: CSASIRVNTGELFF.